This TCR beta chain is drawn from a study of cytomegalovirus exposure and HLA in healthy donors. The overall study: There were 90 million to 130 million unique TCR beta sequences, drawn from about 179 million T cells, in an earlier analysis.

Study results and caveats: HLA-A and HLA-B allele assignments for most subjects were reportedly predicted accurately using TCR beta sequences. A few V segments could not be told apart, such as TRBV6-2 and TRBV6-3, and were left out. Reportedly, diagnosis of cytomegalovirus status by the classifier showed high specificity and sensitivity.

PCR used 60 Vbeta primers and 13 Jbeta primers. The data were produced by immunoSEQ multiplex PCR, yet TCRdb's version contains in-frame clones alone and is incomplete. The table records 40,000 or so clones, 90% to 95% of them present only once. The V and J ends lost 0 bases and 2 bases respectively, with 15 bases between them. This CDR3 comprises 17 residues. Germline assignment: CDR1 MGHRA and CDR2 YSYEKL. With regard to this clone: The antigen is unknown.

The sequencing sample was made of PBMCs. The clonotype originates from a woman between 18 and 29 years old in good health and CMV-seronegative. The V call is TRBV4-1, the J call TRBJ2-3; D gene ambiguous. CDR3 protein: CASSQEALQRPTDTQYF. CDR3 bases: TGCGCCAGCAGCCAAGAGGCTCTTCAACGCCCCACAGATACGCAGTATTTT.